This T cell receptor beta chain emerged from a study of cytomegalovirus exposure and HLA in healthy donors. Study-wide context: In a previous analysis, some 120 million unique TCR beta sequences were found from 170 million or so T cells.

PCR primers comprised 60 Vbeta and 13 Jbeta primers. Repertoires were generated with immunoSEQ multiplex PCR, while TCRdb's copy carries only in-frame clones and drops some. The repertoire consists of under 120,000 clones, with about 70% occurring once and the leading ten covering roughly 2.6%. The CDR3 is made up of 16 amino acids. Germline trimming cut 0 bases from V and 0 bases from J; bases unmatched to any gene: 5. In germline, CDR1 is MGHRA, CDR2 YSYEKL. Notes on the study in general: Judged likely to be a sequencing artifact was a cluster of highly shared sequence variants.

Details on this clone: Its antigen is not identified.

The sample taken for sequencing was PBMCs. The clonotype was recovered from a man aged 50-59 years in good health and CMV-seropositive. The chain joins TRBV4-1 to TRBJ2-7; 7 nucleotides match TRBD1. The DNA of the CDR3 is TGCGCCAGCAGCCAAGATTTTGACAGGGCCTCCTACGAGCAGTACTTC. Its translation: CASSQDFDRASYEQYF.